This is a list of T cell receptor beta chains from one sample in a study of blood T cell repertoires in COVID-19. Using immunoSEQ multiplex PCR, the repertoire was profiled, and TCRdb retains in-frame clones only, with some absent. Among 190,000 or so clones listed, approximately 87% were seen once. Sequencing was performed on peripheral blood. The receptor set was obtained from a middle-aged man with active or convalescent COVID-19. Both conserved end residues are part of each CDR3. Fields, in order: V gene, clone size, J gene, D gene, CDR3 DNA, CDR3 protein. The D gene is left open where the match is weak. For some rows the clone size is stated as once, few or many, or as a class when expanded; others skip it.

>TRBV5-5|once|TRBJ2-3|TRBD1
TGTGCCAGCAGCGGGCCCGGGACAGGAGATCCCACAGATACGCAGTATTTT
CASSGPGTGDPTDTQYF
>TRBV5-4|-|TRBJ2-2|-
TGTGCCAGCAGCTTGGATGGCCGCCTAGACGGGGAGCTGTTTTTT
CASSLDGRLDGELFF
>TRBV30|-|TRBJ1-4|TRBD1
TGTGCCTGGAGGGGACAGGGGAGGGAAAAACTGTTTTTT
CAWRGQGREKLFF
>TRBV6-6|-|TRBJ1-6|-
TGTGCCAGCAGTGACCGACGGGACATAAATTCACCCCTCCACTTT
CASSDRRDINSPLHF
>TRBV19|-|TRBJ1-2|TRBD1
TGTGCCAGTAGTAAAGGTGGACAGGATGATGGCTACACCTTC
CASSKGGQDDGYTF
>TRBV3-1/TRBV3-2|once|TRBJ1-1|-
TGTGCCAGCAGCCAAAACCCAATAGGACATCAGCGAGGTCTGAACACTGAAGCTTTCTTT
CASSQNPIGHQRGLNTEAFF
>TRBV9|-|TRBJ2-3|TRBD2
TGTGCCAGCAGCGTCTCAGCGGGGATGACAGATACGCAGTATTTT
CASSVSAGMTDTQYF
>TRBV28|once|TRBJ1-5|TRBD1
TGTGCCAGCAGGGGGACAGGGGAACGCAATCAGCCCCAGCATTTT
CASRGTGERNQPQHF
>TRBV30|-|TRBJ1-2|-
TGTGCCTGGAGTGAGTTCAGGGGTCATGGCTACACCTTC
CAWSEFRGHGYTF
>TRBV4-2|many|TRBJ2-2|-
TGTGCCAGCAGCTCAGGGGGGACCGGAGGCACCGGGGAGCTGTTTTTT
CASSSGGTGGTGELFF
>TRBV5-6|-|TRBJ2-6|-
TGTGCCAGCAGCTTCCCCAGTTTTTCTGGGGCCAACGTCCTGACTTTC
CASSFPSFSGANVLTF
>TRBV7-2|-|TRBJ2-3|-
TGTGCCAGCAGCTTAGACAGGTACACAGATACGCAGTATTTT
CASSLDRYTDTQYF
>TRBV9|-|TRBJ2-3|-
TGTGCCAGCAGCCAACAGGGTTTCGACACAGATACGCAGTATTTT
CASSQQGFDTDTQYF
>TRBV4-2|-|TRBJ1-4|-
TGTGCCAGCAGCCGGACAGTTCTCAATGAAAAACTGTTTTTT
CASSRTVLNEKLFF
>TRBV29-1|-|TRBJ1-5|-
TGCAGCGTTGGGACAGTAGGGAATCAGCCCCAGCATTTT
CSVGTVGNQPQHF
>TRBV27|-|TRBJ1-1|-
TGTGCCAGCAGTTTAGGACAGAACCTCATGAACACTGAAGCTTTCTTT
CASSLGQNLMNTEAFF
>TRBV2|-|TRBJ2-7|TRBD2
TGTGCCAGCGCGCCTATCGGGACTAGCTTTTCCCTGACCGAGCAGTACTTC
CASAPIGTSFSLTEQYF
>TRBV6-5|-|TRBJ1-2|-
TGTGCCAGCAGTCCGGGGTACGACTATGGCTACACCTTC
CASSPGYDYGYTF
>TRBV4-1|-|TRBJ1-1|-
TGCGCCAGCAGCCAAGTGCTAAGGGGGAACACTGAAGCTTTCTTT
CASSQVLRGNTEAFF
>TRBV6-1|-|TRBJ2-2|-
TGTGCCAGCAGTGAACGGGCCGGGGAGCTGTTTTTT
CASSERAGELFF
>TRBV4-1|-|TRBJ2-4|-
TGCGCCAGCAGCCAACAGGGACGGGACTCCATTCAGTACTTC
CASSQQGRDSIQYF
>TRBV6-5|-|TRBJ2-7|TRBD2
TGTGCCAGCAGGGGTAGCGGGGGGCCATCCTACGAGCAGTACTTC
CASRGSGGPSYEQYF
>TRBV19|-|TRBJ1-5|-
TGTGCCAGTAGTATGAGGCAGGGGCTAGGTCAGCCCCAGCATTTT
CASSMRQGLGQPQHF
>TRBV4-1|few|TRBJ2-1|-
TGCGCCAGCAGCCTTACGGTTTATTACAATGAGCAGTTCTTC
CASSLTVYYNEQFF
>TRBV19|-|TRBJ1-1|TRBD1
TGTGCCAGTAGTCTCGGACAGGGAATGAACACTGAAGCTTTCTTT
CASSLGQGMNTEAFF
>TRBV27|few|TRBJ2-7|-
TGTGCCAGCCTCGGGGGGCTACCCTACGAGCAGTACTTC
CASLGGLPYEQYF
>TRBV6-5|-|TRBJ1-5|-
TGTGCCAGCAGTTACCGGCGAGAGGGTCAGCCCCAGCATTTT
CASSYRREGQPQHF
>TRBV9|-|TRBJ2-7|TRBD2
TGTGCCAGCAGCGTTACCGGGACTACCTACGAGCAGTACTTC
CASSVTGTTYEQYF
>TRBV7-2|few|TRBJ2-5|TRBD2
TGTGCCAGCAGCTTAGCCCTAGCGGGGGGGGAAGAGACCCAGTACTTC
CASSLALAGGEETQYF
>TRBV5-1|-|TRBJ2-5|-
TGCGCCAGCAGCTCTAGGGCGGGGAAGCAAGAGACCCAGTACTTC
CASSSRAGKQETQYF
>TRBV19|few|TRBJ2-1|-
TGTGCCAGTACCCTAGGGGGGGGCCCCTACAATGAGCAGTTCTTC
CASTLGGGPYNEQFF
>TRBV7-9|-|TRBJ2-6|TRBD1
TGTGCCAGCAGGGACAGGGGAAGCTCTGGGGCCAACGTCCTGACTTTC
CASRDRGSSGANVLTF
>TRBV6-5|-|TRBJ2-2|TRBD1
TGTGCCAGCAGTCTGGGACAGGGAGACGGGGAGCTGTTTTTT
CASSLGQGDGELFF
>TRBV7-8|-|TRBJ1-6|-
TGTGCCAGCAGCTTAGAGTCGAGGAGCTCCTATAATTCACCCCTCCACTTT
CASSLESRSSYNSPLHF
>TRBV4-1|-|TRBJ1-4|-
TGCGCCAGCAGCCAAGATAGAGAGAGCGGTACATTATGGGAAAAACTGTTTTTT
CASSQDRESGTLWEKLFF
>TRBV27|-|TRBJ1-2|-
TGTGCCAGCACGGCAAGGGCCCAGGGTTTAGGTACTGGCTACACCTTC
CASTARAQGLGTGYTF
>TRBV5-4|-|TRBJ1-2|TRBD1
TGTGCCAGCAGCCCCCCCTTAGGACAGGCATTCTATGGCTACACCTTC
CASSPPLGQAFYGYTF
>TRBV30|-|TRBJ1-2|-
TGTGCCTGGAAGCTCCAGACAGGCTATGGCTACACCTTC
CAWKLQTGYGYTF
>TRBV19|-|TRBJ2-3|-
TGTGCCAGTAGTATCGGGCGGGGCACAGATACGCAGTATTTT
CASSIGRGTDTQYF
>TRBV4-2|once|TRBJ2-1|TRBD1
TGTGCCAGCAGCCAAGACGACAGGGCAAATGAGCAGTTCTTC
CASSQDDRANEQFF
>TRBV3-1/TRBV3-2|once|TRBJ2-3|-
TGTGCCAGCAGCCAAGATAGAAGGGGCCGTAGGACAGATACGCAGTATTTT
CASSQDRRGRRTDTQYF
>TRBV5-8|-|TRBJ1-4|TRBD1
TGTGCCAGCAGAGAACCGGGACAGACGATTAATGAAAAACTGTTTTTT
CASREPGQTINEKLFF
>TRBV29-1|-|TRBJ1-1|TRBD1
TGCAGCGTTGCCATCGGGACAGGCCGAATTGAAGCTTTCTTT
CSVAIGTGRIEAFF
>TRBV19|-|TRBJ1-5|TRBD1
TGTGCCAGTAGTTCCGGGACAGGGGCGGTATATAGCAATCAGCCCCAGCATTTT
CASSSGTGAVYSNQPQHF
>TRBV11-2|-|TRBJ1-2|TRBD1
TGTGCCAGCAGCTTAGCCGACAGGGGGCTTCGTGGCTACACCTTC
CASSLADRGLRGYTF
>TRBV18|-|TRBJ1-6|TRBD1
TGTGCCAGCTCACCATCCCAGGGGGTGAATTCACCCCTCCACTTT
CASSPSQGVNSPLHF
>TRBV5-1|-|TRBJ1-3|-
TGCGCCAGCAGCTTGGGATCGGGGACTGGAAACACCATATATTTT
CASSLGSGTGNTIYF
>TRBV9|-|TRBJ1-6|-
TGTGCCAGCAGCCCAGGGCTAAGACATCGGCCCCTCCACTTT
CASSPGLRHRPLHF
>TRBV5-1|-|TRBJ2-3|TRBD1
TGCGCCAGCAGCTTGGGTCGGGACAGGGGCACAGATACGCAGTATTTT
CASSLGRDRGTDTQYF
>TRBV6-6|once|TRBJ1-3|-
TGTGCCAGCAGTTACTCGTCAGCCGAGGACACCATATATTTT
CASSYSSAEDTIYF
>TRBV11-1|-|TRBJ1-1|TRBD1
TGTGCCAGCAGCCAGGACAGGGCCACTGAAGCTTTCTTT
CASSQDRATEAFF
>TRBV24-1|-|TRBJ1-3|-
TGTGCCACCAGCTCCTCGGGAAACACCATATATTTT
CATSSSGNTIYF
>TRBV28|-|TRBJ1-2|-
TGTGCCAGCAGTTCGTCCCAGACAGTCTATGGCTACACCTTC
CASSSSQTVYGYTF
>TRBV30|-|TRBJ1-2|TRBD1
TGTGCCTGGAGTAACCGACGGACAGGGGCCAGGGGCTACACCTTC
CAWSNRRTGARGYTF
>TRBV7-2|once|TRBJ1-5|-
TGTGCCAGCAGCTTATATCATGGCAGGAATCAGCCCCAGCATTTT
CASSLYHGRNQPQHF
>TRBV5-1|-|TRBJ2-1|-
TGCGCCAGCAGCTACAGGGATGACGATCAGTTCTTC
CASSYRDDDQFF
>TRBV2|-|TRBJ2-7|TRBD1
TGTGCCAGCAGTGAGACAGGGACGGACTACGAGCAGTACTTC
CASSETGTDYEQYF
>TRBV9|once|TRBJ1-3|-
TGTGCCAGCAGCGTAGGCCAGGGGCACTCTGGAAACACCATATATTTT
CASSVGQGHSGNTIYF